Listed here are 4 T cell receptor beta chains from one sample, sequenced in a study of T cells after yellow fever vaccination (dated by TCRdb to between 2018 and 2021). Interpreted using the paper, the treatment or condition label stands for: live attenuated yellow fever vaccine strain. The library was obtained by 5' RACE. For sequencing, an Illumina NovaSeq 6000 was employed. In-frame beta chains were kept once TCRdb had trimmed the public reads at Q25 with fastp and called clones with MiXCR. Records with the same CDR3 protein are collapsed into one entry carrying the most frequent genes and DNA. In all, the sample holds 250,000 or so distinct CDR3 sequences, and roughly 3.5% of those were seen once. Around 19% of the sample rests with the top ten. The source material was PBMCs, sampled 15 days after the yellow fever booster vaccination. These receptors were obtained from a man between 18 and 35 years old who received the YFV17D yellow fever vaccine.

There are many counts of this clonotype. The gene calls are TRBV5-1 and TRBJ1-5; TRBD1 is a possible D gene (6 bases). The ends were cut back, 4 bases at V and 5 bases at J, with 13 bases in the middle. The V gene's germline CDR1 is SGHRS and CDR2 YFSETQ. This CDR3 is 14 amino acids long. For the CDR3, the DNA is TGCGCCAGCAGCACTCAGGCAGGGGATCAGCCCCAGCATTTT. Translating gives CASSTQAGDQPQHF.

The chain couples TRBV28 to TRBJ2-7, with a weak D call TRBD2 (5 bases). CDR1 and CDR2 (germline): MDHEN, SYDVKM. This CDR3 has 14 residues. V lost 4 bases, J lost 9 bases, and 19 bases lay in between. The CDR3 nucleotides read TGTGCCAGCAGTTCGGCTAGCCTATGGTCGGGGCAGTACTTC. This encodes CASSSASLWSGQYF.

This clonotype appeared many times. V gene TRBV10-2 combines with J gene TRBJ2-7, with 7 bases matching TRBD2. Per germline, CDR1 WSHSY and CDR2 SAAADI. The CDR3 runs to 16 residues. The J segment lost 5 bases and the V segment lost 0 bases, leaving 10 bases of the junction unmatched. Here the CDR3 DNA reads TGCGCCAGCAGTGAGTCACAAGGACTAGTCGGCCACGAGCAGTACTTC. It translates to CASSESQGLVGHEQYF.

This clonotype appeared many times. V gene TRBV3-1 combines with J gene TRBJ2-1; no firm D call. This CDR3 has 13 residues. The V end was cut by 5 bases, the J end by 10 bases, with 15 bases between. Germline-derived CDR1 and CDR2 are LGHDT and YNNKEL (reference sequence). The CDR3 DNA follows: TGTGCCAGCAGCTTCGGACGTTTTCGGGAGCAGTTCTTC. This gives the protein CASSFGRFREQFF.